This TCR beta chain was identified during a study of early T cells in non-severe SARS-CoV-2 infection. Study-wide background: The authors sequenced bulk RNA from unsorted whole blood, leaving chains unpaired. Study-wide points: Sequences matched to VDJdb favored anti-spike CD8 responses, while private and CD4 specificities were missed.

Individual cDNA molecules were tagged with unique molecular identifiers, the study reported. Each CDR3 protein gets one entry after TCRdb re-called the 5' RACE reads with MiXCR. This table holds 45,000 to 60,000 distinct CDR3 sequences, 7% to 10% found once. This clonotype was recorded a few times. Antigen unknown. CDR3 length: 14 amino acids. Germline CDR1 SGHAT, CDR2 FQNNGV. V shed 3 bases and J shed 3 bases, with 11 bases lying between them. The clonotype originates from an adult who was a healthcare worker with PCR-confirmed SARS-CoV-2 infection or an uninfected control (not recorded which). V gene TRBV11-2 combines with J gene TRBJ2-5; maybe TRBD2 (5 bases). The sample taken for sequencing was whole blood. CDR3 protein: CASSFKRLEETQYF. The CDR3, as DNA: TGTGCCAGCAGCTTTAAGCGGCTTGAAGAGACCCAGTACTTC.